The clone carrying this T cell receptor (beta chain) came up a few times. Its antigen is not identified. The data derive from a study of post-analysis software for immune sequencing data. Study-wide points: Samples made in the same batch grouped tightly together by F measure. A few TRBV segments occurring more often in patients than controls included TRBV5-6, TRBV5-1 and TRBV20-1.

The CDR3 is 13 amino acids. Germline V gene sequence: CDR1 SGHVS, CDR2 FQNEAQ. Trimming shortened V by 3 bases and J by 1 base, and 6 bases separated the two germline ends. cDNA libraries of TCR beta carried unique molecular identifiers. TCRdb recomputed calls from the PCR reads with MiXCR, one row per CDR3 protein. This table has around 260,000 distinct CDR3 sequences, roughly a third appearing once. What was sequenced was blood. The sequence was obtained from a girl between 10 and 17 years old with multiple sclerosis. The chain links TRBV7-8 to TRBJ1-1; D is possibly TRBD1 (5 bases). The chain's CDR3 is CASSFQGNTEAFF. CDR3 coding DNA: TGTGCCAGCAGCTTTCAGGGGAACACTGAAGCTTTCTTT.